These T cell receptor beta chains were read from a single sample in a study of blood T cell repertoires in COVID-19. Profiled with immunoSEQ multiplex PCR; TCRdb holds only in-frame clones, not every one. There are roughly 250,000 clones in the sample; approximately 80% occur only once, and around 6.8% lies in the top ten. Source material: peripheral blood. The receptor source for this set is a woman between 50 and 59 years old with acute or convalescent COVID-19. The CDR3 runs from the conserved cysteine through the conserved F or W.

TRBV3-1/TRBV3-2	TRBJ2-7	CASSQDMDYSYEQYF
TRBV7-9	TRBJ1-5	CASSRGGINQPQHF
TRBV6-5	TRBJ2-1	CASMEREGTYNEQFF
TRBV18	TRBJ2-7	CASSEQPGQGASLWYF
TRBV18	TRBJ2-1	CASSKTGNNEQFF
TRBV5-6	TRBJ2-3	CASSPLGPSGAWNTQYF
TRBV5-1	TRBJ2-1	CASGTRGTGDEQFF
TRBV10-3	TRBJ2-3	CAISGLDTDTQYF
TRBV12-3/TRBV12-4	TRBJ1-2	CASSFEGLGYTF
TRBV18	TRBJ2-1	CASSPRMIAGALSSYNEQFF
TRBV6-7	TRBJ2-5	CASSYPGLAGIREAQYF
TRBV19	TRBJ1-2	CASSIDPAGWAGYTF
TRBV7-2	TRBJ2-7	CASSLGGSSREQYF
TRBV30	TRBJ1-3	CAWSAYYSGNTIYF
TRBV14	TRBJ1-5	CASNPGTGISQPQHF
TRBV5-6	TRBJ1-2	CASSLGWGQGYGYTF
TRBV10-2	TRBJ1-1	CASSESGIAEAFF
TRBV4-3	TRBJ2-1	CASSLLLGGANNEQFF
TRBV5-1	TRBJ1-2	CASSPSLANMPRGYTF
TRBV28	TRBJ2-1	CASIQGSGRSHEQFF
TRBV7-2	TRBJ2-7	CASSLAGGYEQYF
TRBV9	TRBJ2-1	CASSVRGSGLNEQFF
TRBV5-4	TRBJ2-3	CASSSGLAGTTDTQYF
TRBV3-1/TRBV3-2	TRBJ2-7	CASSRRLGSGPYEQYF
TRBV4-3	TRBJ1-1	CASSQDIAEEAFF
TRBV5-1	TRBJ2-1	CASSFQGADAYNEQFF
TRBV11-2	TRBJ1-6	CASSLIIGDNSPLHF
TRBV21-1	TRBJ1-1	CASSKYEQNTEAFF
TRBV6-6	TRBJ2-3	CASSTGEPDTQYF
TRBV6-5	TRBJ2-1	CASMGRTGGIDEQFF
TRBV6-5	TRBJ1-4	CATIPMDREGKKLFF
TRBV2	TRBJ2-1	CASRGKGALPNEQFF
TRBV19	TRBJ2-5	CASSPSSSLQETQYF
TRBV5-4	TRBJ1-5	CASSLEPGGNQPQHF
TRBV3-1/TRBV3-2	TRBJ1-1	CASSQVRQNTEAFF
TRBV24-1	TRBJ2-5	CATSAPGAQGEETQYF
TRBV6-5	TRBJ1-1	CASSSLQGWVNTEAFF
TRBV7-2	TRBJ2-1	CASRHSSGGGWNEQFF
TRBV18	TRBJ1-2	CASSPQDRAYGYTF
TRBV11-2	TRBJ2-7	CASSWADSTYEQYF
TRBV5-1	TRBJ1-4	CASSVGHPNEKLFF
TRBV7-9	TRBJ2-7	CASSSSSYEQYF
TRBV29-1	TRBJ1-3	CSVDATGSGNTIYF
TRBV28	TRBJ1-3	CASSSPGTGAGNTIYF
TRBV2	TRBJ1-1	CASSPLSGGAFF
TRBV7-8	TRBJ2-7	CASRRARTDPYEQYF
TRBV10-3	TRBJ1-6	CAISEGQGDSPLHF
TRBV4-1	TRBJ1-4	CASSQASGKGEKLFF
TRBV30	TRBJ1-4	CAWSPAPGAAEKLFF
TRBV28	TRBJ1-2	CASSLIALNYGYTF
TRBV5-1	TRBJ2-5	CASSPQGAQETQYF
TRBV28	TRBJ1-6	CASSLPRANSPLHF
TRBV10-3	TRBJ1-1	CASRREGTEAFF
TRBV3-1/TRBV3-2	TRBJ1-1	CASSQGRNTEAFF
TRBV27	TRBJ1-4	CASGTRTERMELFF
TRBV9	TRBJ2-2	CASSVGLGRELFF